Listed below are T cell receptor beta chains from one sample, sequenced in a study of cytomegalovirus exposure and HLA in healthy donors. Sequenced by immunoSEQ multiplex PCR; TCRdb stores in-frame clones only, minus some. This table lists some 200,000 clones. The specimen was PBMCs. These TCRs come from a girl aged 2 to 9 in good health and CMV-seropositive. The CDR3 runs from the conserved cysteine through the conserved F or W. D genes are given only for firm matches.

>TRBJ2-7|TRBD1|TRBV25-1
TGTGCCAGCAGTGAATATTACGGGGACAGGGCCTACGAGCAGTACTTC
CASSEYYGDRAYEQYF
>TRBJ1-1|.|TRBV5-1
TGCGCCAGCAGCTTGGCCATGGCGGGCCACACTGAAGCTTTCTTT
CASSLAMAGHTEAFF
>TRBJ2-1|TRBD2|TRBV7-2
TGTGCCAGCAGCTCCGGGACTACCTTTTCGGAGCAGTTCTTC
CASSSGTTFSEQFF
>TRBJ2-3|.|TRBV10-3
TGTGCCATCAGTGGAACAGGGAGATACACAGATACGCAGTATTTT
CAISGTGRYTDTQYF
>TRBJ2-1|.|TRBV9
TGTGCCAGCAGCGCCTCACCCCTCGCGTTAAATGAGCAGTTCTTC
CASSASPLALNEQFF
>TRBJ1-2|.|TRBV14
TGTGCCAGCAGCCAAGATCACAGGGTTGGTGGAGGCTACACCTTC
CASSQDHRVGGGYTF
>TRBJ2-5|TRBD2|TRBV28
TGTGCCAGCAGTATAGCGGGAGATTTCGAGGGGACCCAGTACTTC
CASSIAGDFEGTQYF
>TRBJ1-2|.|TRBV6-1
TGTGCCAGCAGTGAGGCGGCAGGGGCTAACTATGGCTACGCCTTC
CASSEAAGANYGYAF
>TRBJ1-4|TRBD1|TRBV27
TGTGCCAGCAGTTCGGGACAGGGAATCTATGAAAAACTGTTTTTT
CASSSGQGIYEKLFF
>TRBJ2-2|.|TRBV7-7
TGTGCTAGCAGCCTGGGACTTCCAAACACCGGGGAGCTGTTTTTT
CASSLGLPNTGELFF
>TRBJ2-6|TRBD1|TRBV9
TGTGCCAGCAGCGTCGGCACAGGGGGCTCTGGGGCCAACGTCCTGACTTTC
CASSVGTGGSGANVLTF
>TRBJ2-5|TRBD1|TRBV9
TGTGCCAGCAGCACTCAGGGGGCGGGTGAGACCCAGTACTTC
CASSTQGAGETQYF
>TRBJ1-4|TRBD1|TRBV29-1
TGCAGCGCTACTGTCCCGGGACAGGGATGGAGTGAAAAACTGTTTTTT
CSATVPGQGWSEKLFF
>TRBJ1-5|.|TRBV28
TGTGCCAGCAGTTTAGTTAGCCAGCCCCAGCATTTT
CASSLVSQPQHF
>TRBJ1-2|TRBD1|TRBV29-1
TGCAGCGTCACCGGGACAGGGAACTATGGCTACACCTTC
CSVTGTGNYGYTF
>TRBJ1-1|.|TRBV6-1
TGTGCCAGCAGTGATAACAGGGACCGATGGAACACTGAAGCTTTCTTT
CASSDNRDRWNTEAFF
>TRBJ1-4|.|TRBV5-1
TGCGCCAGCAGCCTGGACAGCACAGATGAAAAACTGTTTTTT
CASSLDSTDEKLFF
>TRBJ1-2|.|TRBV7-6
TGTGCCAGCAGCGGATTAACAGGTCATGATGGCTACACCTTC
CASSGLTGHDGYTF
>TRBJ2-1|TRBD1|TRBV5-1
TGCGCCAGCAGCTCAGGGGGAGCCTACAATGAGCAGTTCTTC
CASSSGGAYNEQFF
>TRBJ2-3|.|TRBV9
TGTGCCAGCAGCGTAGCGGAGGGTACGCAGTATTTT
CASSVAEGTQYF
>TRBJ1-2|.|TRBV13
TGTGCCAGCAGCCCCGAAATGGGCGTAGACTATGGCTACACCTTC
CASSPEMGVDYGYTF
>TRBJ2-7|TRBD1|TRBV2
TGTGCCAGCAGTACCACAGGGGGCGTCTCCGGGACCGGGTACGAGCAGTACTTC
CASSTTGGVSGTGYEQYF
>TRBJ2-1|TRBD2|TRBV2
TGTGCCAGCAAGATAACCGGGACTAGAAATGAGCAGTTCTTC
CASKITGTRNEQFF
>TRBJ2-1|TRBD2|TRBV27
TGTGCCAGCAGTTTATTTACTAGCGGGTGGGGCAATGAGCAGTTCTTC
CASSLFTSGWGNEQFF
>TRBJ2-1|TRBD2|TRBV29-1
TGCAGCGTCGGGCTAGCGGAGAGAGAGCAGTTCTTC
CSVGLAEREQFF
>TRBJ2-6|.|TRBV28
TGTGCCAGCAGTTGGCTTAGGAGGACTGGGGCCAACGTCCTGACTTTC
CASSWLRRTGANVLTF
>TRBJ1-5|TRBD1|TRBV10-3
TGTGCCACGTCCGACAGGGAAAGCAATCAGCCCCAGCATTTT
CATSDRESNQPQHF
>TRBJ1-5|TRBD1|TRBV7-2
TGTGCCAGCAGCTTAGCGACAGGGTTGGGTCAGCCCCAGCATTTT
CASSLATGLGQPQHF
>TRBJ2-1|TRBD2|TRBV11-1
TGTGCCAGCAGCTTAATCCCCCCCGTCAGCGGGAGGGCCAATGAGCAGTTCTTC
CASSLIPPVSGRANEQFF
>TRBJ2-7|.|TRBV6-1
TGTGCCAGCAAGGTACAGGGCTACGAGCAGTACTTC
CASKVQGYEQYF
>TRBJ2-1|TRBD1|TRBV28
TGTGCCAGCAGCGATGCCACCGGGACAGGGGGCTGGGATGAGCAGTTCTTC
CASSDATGTGGWDEQFF
>TRBJ1-1|TRBD1|TRBV27
TGTGCCAGCAACTCCGGGACAGGGGTGAGAGGGACTGAAGCTTTCTTT
CASNSGTGVRGTEAFF
>TRBJ1-2|.|TRBV27
TGTGCCAGCAGTCGAAAGGGGGTAGACTTTGGCTACACCTTC
CASSRKGVDFGYTF
>TRBJ2-1|.|TRBV29-1
TGCAGCGTCTCAGAGAGAGGGTCAACCTACAATGAGCAGTTCTTC
CSVSERGSTYNEQFF